This T cell receptor (beta chain) originates from a study of blood T cell repertoires in COVID-19. Between the trimmed V and J ends, which lost 3 bases and 0 bases, there was a span of 8 bases. The CDR3 has 14 amino acids. Germline V gene sequence: CDR1 KGHSH, CDR2 LQKENI. Profiling relied on immunoSEQ multiplex PCR, and the TCRdb table lists in-frame clones only, not all of them. Of under 200,000 clones in the sample, approximately 86% were seen once. V usage is TRBV18 and J usage is TRBJ1-2, with no clear D. Sequenced material: PBMCs or T cells enriched from blood (not recorded which). This receptor was identified in a middle-aged woman in a cohort exposed to, infected with or recovered from COVID-19 (not recorded which). CDR3 in DNA: TGTGCCAGCTCACCCGCCGGGACTAACTATGGCTACACCTTC. Translated, it gives CASSPAGTNYGYTF.